This TCR beta chain came from a study of blood T cell repertoires in COVID-19. Study-wide context: Samples representing acute and convalescent COVID-19 were sourced from the United States, Italy and Spain.

TCRdb's copy holds only in-frame clones and misses some; the assay was immunoSEQ multiplex PCR. The table lists 250,000 to 350,000 clones, approximately 86% of them singletons. This TCR came from a woman between 50 and 59 years old with active or convalescent COVID-19. The sample consisted of peripheral blood.

The CDR3 loop is CASSFSGRAASGEQYF. The CDR3 coding sequence is TGCGCCAGCAGCTTTAGCGGGAGGGCCGCCTCGGGGGAGCAGTACTTC. The gene calls are TRBV5-1 and TRBJ2-7; 11 bases agree with TRBD2. Germline V lookup: CDR1 SGHRS, CDR2 YFSETQ. The CDR3 has 16 residues. The V segment lost 2 bases and the J segment 7 bases; nucleotides outside the gene matches: 11. The complete variable domain, with remaining parts taken from reference TRBV5-1 and TRBJ2-7, reads KAGVTQTPRYLIKTRGQQVTLSCSPISGHRSVSWYQQTPGQGLQFLFEYFSETQRNKGNFPGRFSGRQFSNSRSEMNVSTLELGDSALYLCASSFSGRAASGEQYFGPGTRLTVT.